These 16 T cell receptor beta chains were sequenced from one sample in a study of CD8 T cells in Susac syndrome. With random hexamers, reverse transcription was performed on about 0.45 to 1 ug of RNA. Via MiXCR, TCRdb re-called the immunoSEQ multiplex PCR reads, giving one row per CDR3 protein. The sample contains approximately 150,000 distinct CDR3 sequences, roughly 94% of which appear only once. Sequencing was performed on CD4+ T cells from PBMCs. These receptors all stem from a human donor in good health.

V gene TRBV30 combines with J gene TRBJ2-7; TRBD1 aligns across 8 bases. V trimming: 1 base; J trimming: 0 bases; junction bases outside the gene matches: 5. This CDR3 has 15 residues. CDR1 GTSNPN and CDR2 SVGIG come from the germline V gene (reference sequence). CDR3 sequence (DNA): TGTGCCTGGAGTGCCGGGACAGGAAGCTCCTACGAGCAGTACTTC. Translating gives CAWSAGTGSSYEQYF.

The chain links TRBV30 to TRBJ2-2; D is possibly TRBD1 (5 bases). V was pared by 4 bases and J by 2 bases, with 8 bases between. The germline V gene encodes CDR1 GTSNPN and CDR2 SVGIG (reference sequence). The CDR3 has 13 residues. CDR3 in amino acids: CAWTGSNTGELFF. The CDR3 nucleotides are TGTGCCTGGACAGGGTCAAACACCGGGGAGCTGTTTTTT.

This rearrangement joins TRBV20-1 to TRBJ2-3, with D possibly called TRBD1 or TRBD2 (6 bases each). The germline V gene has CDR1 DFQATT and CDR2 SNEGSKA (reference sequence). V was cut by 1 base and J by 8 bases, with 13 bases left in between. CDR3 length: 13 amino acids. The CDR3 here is CSARAGSRGTQYF. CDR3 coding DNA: TGCAGTGCTAGAGCCGGGAGCAGGGGTACGCAGTATTTT.

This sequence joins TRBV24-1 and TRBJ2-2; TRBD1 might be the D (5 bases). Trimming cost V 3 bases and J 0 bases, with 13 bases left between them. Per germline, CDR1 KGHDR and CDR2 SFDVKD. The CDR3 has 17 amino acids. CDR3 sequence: CATSDPGRGSNTGELFF. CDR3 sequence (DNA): TGTGCCACCAGTGATCCCGGAAGGGGTTCGAACACCGGGGAGCTGTTTTTT.

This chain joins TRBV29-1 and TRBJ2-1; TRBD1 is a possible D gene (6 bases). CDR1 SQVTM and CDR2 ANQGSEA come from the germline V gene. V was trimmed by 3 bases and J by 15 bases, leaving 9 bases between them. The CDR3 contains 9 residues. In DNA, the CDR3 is TGCAGCGTTGAGCAGGGGACGTTCTTC. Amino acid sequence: CSVEQGTFF.

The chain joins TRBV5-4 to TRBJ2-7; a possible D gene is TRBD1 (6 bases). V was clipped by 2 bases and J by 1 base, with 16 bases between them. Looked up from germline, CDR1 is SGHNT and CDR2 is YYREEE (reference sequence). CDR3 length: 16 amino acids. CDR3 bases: TGTGCCAGCAGCTTCGGGCACAGGGTTCGGTCCTACGAGCAGTACTTC. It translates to CASSFGHRVRSYEQYF. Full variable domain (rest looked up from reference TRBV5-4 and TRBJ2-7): ETGVTQSPTHLIKTRGQQVTLRCSSQSGHNTVSWYQQALGQGPQFIFQYYREEENGRGNFPPRFSGLQFPNYSSELNVNALELDDSALYLCASSFGHRVRSYEQYFGPGTRLTVT.

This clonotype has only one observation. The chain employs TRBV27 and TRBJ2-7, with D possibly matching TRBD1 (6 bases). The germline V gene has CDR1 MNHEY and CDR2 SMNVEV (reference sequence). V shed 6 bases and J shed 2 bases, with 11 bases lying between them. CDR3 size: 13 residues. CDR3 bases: TGTGCCAGCAGCGCTACAGGGACCTACGAGCAGTACTTC. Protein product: CASSATGTYEQYF.

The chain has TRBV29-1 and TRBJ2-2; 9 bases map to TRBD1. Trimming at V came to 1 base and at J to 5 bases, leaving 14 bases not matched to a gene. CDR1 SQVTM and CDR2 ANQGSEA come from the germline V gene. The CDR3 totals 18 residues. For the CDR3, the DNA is TGCAGCGTTGAAGGTCACAGGGGGCGGGGGAGAAAAACCGGGGAGCTGTTTTTT. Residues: CSVEGHRGRGRKTGELFF.

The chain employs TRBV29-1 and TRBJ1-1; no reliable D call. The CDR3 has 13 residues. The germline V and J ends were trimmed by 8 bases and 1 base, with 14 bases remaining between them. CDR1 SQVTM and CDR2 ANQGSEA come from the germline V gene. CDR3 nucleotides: TGCAGCTCTGGGAACAGTCAGAACACTGAAGCTTTCTTT. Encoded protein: CSSGNSQNTEAFF.

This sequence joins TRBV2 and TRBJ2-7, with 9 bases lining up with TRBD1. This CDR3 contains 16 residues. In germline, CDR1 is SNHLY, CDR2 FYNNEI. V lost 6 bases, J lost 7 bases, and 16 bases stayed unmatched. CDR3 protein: CASRPPGQGPSGEQYF. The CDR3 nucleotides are TGTGCCAGCAGGCCACCGGGACAGGGCCCCTCGGGGGAGCAGTACTTC.

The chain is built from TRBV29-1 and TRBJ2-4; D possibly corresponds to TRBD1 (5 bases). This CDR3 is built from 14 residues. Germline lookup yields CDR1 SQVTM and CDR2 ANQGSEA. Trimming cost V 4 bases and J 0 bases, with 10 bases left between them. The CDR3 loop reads CSVGLGLAKNIQYF. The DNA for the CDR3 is TGCAGCGTTGGATTGGGGCTAGCCAAAAACATTCAGTACTTC.

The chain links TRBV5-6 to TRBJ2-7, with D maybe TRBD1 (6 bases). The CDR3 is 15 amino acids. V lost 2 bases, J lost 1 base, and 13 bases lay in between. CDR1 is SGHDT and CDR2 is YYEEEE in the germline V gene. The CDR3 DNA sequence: TGTGCCAGCAGCTTAAGGGGGATTGGTTCCTACGAGCAGTACTTC. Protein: CASSLRGIGSYEQYF.

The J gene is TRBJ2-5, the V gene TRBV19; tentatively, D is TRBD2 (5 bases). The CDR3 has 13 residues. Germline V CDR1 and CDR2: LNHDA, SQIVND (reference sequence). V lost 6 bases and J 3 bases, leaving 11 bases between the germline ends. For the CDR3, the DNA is TGTGCCAGTAGCCGGGGTAGAGAAGAGACCCAGTACTTC. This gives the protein CASSRGREETQYF. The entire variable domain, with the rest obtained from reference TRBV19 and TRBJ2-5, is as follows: DGGITQSPKYLFRKEGQNVTLSCEQNLNHDAMYWYRQDPGQGLRLIYYSQIVNDFQKGDIAEGYSVSREKKESFPLTVTSAQKNPTAFYLCASSRGREETQYFGPGTRLLVL.

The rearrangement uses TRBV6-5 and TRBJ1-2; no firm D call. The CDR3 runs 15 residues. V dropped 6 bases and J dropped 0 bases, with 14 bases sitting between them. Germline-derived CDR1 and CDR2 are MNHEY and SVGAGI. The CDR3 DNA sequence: TGTGCCAGCAGCCCCGGACCTGCCCCTAACTATGGCTACACCTTC. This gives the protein CASSPGPAPNYGYTF.

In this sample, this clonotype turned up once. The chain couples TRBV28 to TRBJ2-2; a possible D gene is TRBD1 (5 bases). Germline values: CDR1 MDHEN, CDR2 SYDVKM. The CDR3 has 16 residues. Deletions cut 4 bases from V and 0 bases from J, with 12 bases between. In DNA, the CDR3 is TGTGCCAGCAGTTCCCGGACACCTACGAACACCGGGGAGCTGTTTTTT. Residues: CASSSRTPTNTGELFF.

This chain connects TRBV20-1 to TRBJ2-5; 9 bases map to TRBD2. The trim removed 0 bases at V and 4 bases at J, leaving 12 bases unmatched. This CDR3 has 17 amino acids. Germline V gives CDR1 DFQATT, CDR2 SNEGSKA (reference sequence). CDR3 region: CSARDSDWREGRETQYF. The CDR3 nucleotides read TGCAGTGCTAGAGATTCCGATTGGCGGGAGGGCCGAGAGACCCAGTACTTC.